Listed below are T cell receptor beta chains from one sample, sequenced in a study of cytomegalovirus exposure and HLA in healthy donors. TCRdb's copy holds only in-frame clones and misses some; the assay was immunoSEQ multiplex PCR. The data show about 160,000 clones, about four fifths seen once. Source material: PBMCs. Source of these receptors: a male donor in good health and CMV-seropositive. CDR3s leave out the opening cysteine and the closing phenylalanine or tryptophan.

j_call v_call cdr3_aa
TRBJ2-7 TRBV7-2 ASSLGQGVGYEQY
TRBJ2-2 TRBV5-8 ASSLLSLAVTGELF
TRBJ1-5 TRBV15 ATSDRDRGRQPQH
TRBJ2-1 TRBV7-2 ASSLKPGLAGNEQF
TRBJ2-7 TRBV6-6 TSSSGGRMWQY
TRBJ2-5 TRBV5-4 ASSTSFETQY
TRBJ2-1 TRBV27 ASSFNGGSSYNEQF
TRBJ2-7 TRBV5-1 ASRLADYSYEQY
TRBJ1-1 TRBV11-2 ASSSTGLLEAF
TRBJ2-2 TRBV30 AWRNRGHRTGELF